A single sample is the source of the 10 T cell receptor beta chains below, sequenced in a study of blood T cells in healthy people across ages (dated by TCRdb to between 2014 and 2017). The method was 5' RACE. Sequencing took place on an Illumina HiSeq 2500. A second about 7 to 12 cycle PCR used a sample-barcoded 5' primer and a J-beta primer mix. Through fastp at Q25 and MiXCR, TCRdb rebuilt clones from the public reads, retaining in-frame beta chains. Each CDR3 protein gets just one entry, which takes the most common genes and DNA from the rows behind it. In this sample the table shows over a million distinct CDR3 sequences, around 25% of which occur a single time. Of the sample, around 0.75% is held by the ten largest clones. The sample was also reused in another study, on T cells of mothers and their children.

The sample comprised blood. All receptors come from a girl aged 2-15 years in good health.

The chain joins TRBV12-3 or TRBV12-4 to TRBJ1-1, with 8 bases aligning to TRBD1. The CDR3 covers 13 residues. V shed 6 bases, J shed 4 bases, and the junction held 4 bases outside the gene matches. CDR3: CASSRQGSTEAFF. The CDR3 DNA reads as TGTGCCAGCAGCCGACAGGGGAGCACTGAAGCTTTCTTT.

This clonotype has more than one count but fewer than ten. The chain links TRBV12-3 or TRBV12-4 to TRBJ1-2; 8 nucleotides match TRBD1. This CDR3 is built from 14 residues. With V trimmed by 6 bases and J by 7 bases, 10 bases remained unmatched. The CDR3 region is CASSQGTGGGGYTF. The CDR3, as DNA: TGTGCCAGCAGCCAGGGGACAGGAGGGGGTGGCTACACCTTC.

This chain links TRBV7-2 with TRBJ2-2, with a weak D call TRBD2 (6 bases). V lost 7 bases, J lost 6 bases, and 21 bases lay in between. This CDR3 has 16 residues. CDR1 and CDR2 (germline): SGHTA, FQGNSA. Written as DNA, the CDR3 is TGTGCCAGCAAGATGGGCCTAGCGCGGGTGGCCGGGGAGCTGTTTTTT. This gives the protein CASKMGLARVAGELFF.

This chain connects TRBV27 to TRBJ2-5; the D is unclear. Trimming removed 8 bases at V and 1 base at J, with 11 bases between. The CDR3 is 13 residues long. Per germline, CDR1 MNHEY and CDR2 SMNVEV (reference sequence). For the CDR3, the DNA is TGTGCCAGCGTCGGTCCAGGCCAAGAGACCCAGTACTTC. Encoded protein: CASVGPGQETQYF.

This clonotype occurred a few times. One junction end disagrees with the germline gene, perhaps due to a read error. This chain links TRBV5-1 with TRBJ2-3, with D possibly matching TRBD1 (6 bases). Germline loops: CDR1 SGHRS, CDR2 YFSETQ. This CDR3 region has 15 residues. CDR3 DNA: TGCGCCAGCAGCTTGGGGACAGCGACCACAGATACGCAGTACTTT. Protein product: CASSLGTATTDTQYF. The full variable domain, rest sourced from reference TRBV5-1 and TRBJ2-3, is KAGVTQTPRYLIKTRGQQVTLSCSPISGHRSVSWYQQTPGQGLQFLFEYFSETQRNKGNFPGRFSGRQFSNSRSEMNVSTLELGDSALYLCASSLGTATTDTQYFGPGTRLTVL.

The chain employs TRBV7-2 and TRBJ1-1; tentatively, D is TRBD1 (6 bases). Germline lookup yields CDR1 SGHTA and CDR2 FQGNSA. Trimming removed 0 bases from V and 4 bases from J, with 15 bases in between. The CDR3 is 16 residues long. CDR3 in amino acids: CASSLALGGPFTEAFF. DNA of the CDR3: TGTGCCAGCAGCTTAGCGCTGGGGGGGCCCTTCACTGAAGCTTTCTTT. The variable domain in full, completed from reference TRBV7-2 and TRBJ1-1, reads GAGVSQSPSNKVTEKGKDVELRCDPISGHTALYWYRQSLGQGLEFLIYFQGNSAPDKSGLPSDRFSAERTGGSVSTLTIQRTQQEDSAVYLCASSLALGGPFTEAFFGQGTRLTVV.

The chain carries TRBV7-3 and TRBJ2-3; 8 nucleotides agree with TRBD2. The CDR3 is 13 amino acids. CDR1 SGHTA and CDR2 FQGTGA come from the germline V gene. Trimming at V came to 3 bases and at J to 7 bases, leaving 3 bases not matched to a gene. CDR3 amino acids: CASSLAGGHTQYF. CDR3 nucleotides: TGTGCCAGCAGCTTGGCGGGGGGACATACGCAGTATTTT.

This clonotype was observed a few times. The chain has TRBV19 and TRBJ2-2; TRBD1 matches 7 bases. CDR3 length equals 14 residues. V lost 6 bases, J lost 4 bases, and 5 bases stayed unmatched. Germline V gene lookup returns CDR1 LNHDA and CDR2 SQIVND (reference sequence). The DNA for the CDR3 is TGTGCCAGTAGGAGACAGGGTGGCACCGGGGAGCTGTTTTTT. Encoded protein: CASRRQGGTGELFF.

This clonotype was found a few times. The CDR3 here is CASSPGLTNTEAFF. The CDR3 nucleotides read TGTGCCAGCAGCCCAGGACTGACGAACACTGAAGCTTTCTTT. V usage is TRBV11-2 and J usage is TRBJ1-1; no clear D gene. CDR3 length equals 14 residues. Trimming removed 5 bases from V and 1 base from J, with 11 bases in between. Per the germline V gene, CDR1 is SGHAT and CDR2 is FQNNGV.

The chain has TRBV5-1 and TRBJ2-3; D is tentatively TRBD1 or TRBD2 (5 bases each). This CDR3 contains 14 residues. The ends were cut back, 3 bases at V and 7 bases at J, with 15 bases in the middle. Germline assignment: CDR1 SGHRS and CDR2 YFSETQ. The CDR3: CASSSGTPLNTQYF. In DNA, the CDR3 is TGCGCCAGCAGCTCCGGGACCCCCCTGAATACGCAGTATTTT.